The sequence of this T cell receptor beta chain was determined in a study of blood T cell repertoires in COVID-19. Across the study: The samples span acute and convalescent COVID-19 from the United States, Italy and Spain. In each case, the material was cDNA or gDNA derived from T cells, B-cell-depleted T cells, or PBMCs.

The germline V gene has CDR1 MNHNS and CDR2 SASEGT. Trimming cost V 3 bases and J 7 bases; bases outside gene matches: 9. CDR3 length equals 15 residues. Original handling: Researchers report that nucleated cell counts were estimated from reference gene primer amplification. Sequenced by immunoSEQ multiplex PCR; TCRdb stores in-frame clones only, minus some. The V and J calls and clone size come from that table; D and trimming were worked out from the DNA. The sample includes around 220,000 clones, approximately 84% of them seen just once. This clonotype was sampled from a man between 45 and 60 years old with acute or convalescent COVID-19. Sample: peripheral blood. The V gene is TRBV6-1, the J gene TRBJ1-2, with 9 nucleotides matching TRBD1. The CDR3 DNA follows: TGTGCCAGCAGTGATGCCGGGACAGGGAGGGCTGGCTACACCTTC. As protein: CASSDAGTGRAGYTF.